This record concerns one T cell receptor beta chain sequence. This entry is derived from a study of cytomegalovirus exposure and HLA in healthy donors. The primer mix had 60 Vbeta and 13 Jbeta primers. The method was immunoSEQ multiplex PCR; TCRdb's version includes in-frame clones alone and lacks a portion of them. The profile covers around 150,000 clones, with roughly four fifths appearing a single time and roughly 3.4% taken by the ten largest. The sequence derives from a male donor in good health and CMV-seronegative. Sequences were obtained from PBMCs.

CDR3 sequence reads: CASSLGGASNQPQHF. Here the CDR3 DNA reads TGTGCCAGCAGCTTGGGAGGGGCAAGCAATCAGCCCCAGCATTTT. J is TRBJ1-5 and V is TRBV7-9; TRBD1 might be the D (5 bases). This CDR3 comprises 15 residues. V was trimmed by 3 bases and J by 1 base, leaving 10 bases between them. CDR1 is SEHNR and CDR2 is FQNEAQ in the germline V gene (reference sequence).